Presented here are 22 T cell receptor beta chains from one specimen sequenced in a study of blood T cell repertoires in COVID-19 (dated by TCRdb to 2018 to 2020). The library came from the immunoSEQ multiplex PCR assay. The immuneACCESS repertoire file appears here via TCRdb, limited to in-frame rearrangements. These files lack a portion of the clones; in checked studies, under half of the deficit traces to unresolved V genes, and the cause of the others is not known. The sample table holds approximately 310,000 clones, of which more than 75% were seen once. Together, the top ten hold 1% of the sample. Sequenced material: peripheral blood. Every receptor here comes from a man aged 50 or older with active or convalescent COVID-19.

The chain combines TRBV6-1 with TRBJ2-2; D is unresolved. V was clipped by 2 bases and J by 7 bases, with 5 bases between them. The CDR3 is 12 amino acids. CDR1 and CDR2 (germline): MNHNS, SASEGT. DNA of the CDR3: TGTGCCAGCAGTGAATCGGGCGGGGAGCTGTTTTTT. As protein: CASSESGGELFF.

V usage is TRBV19 and J usage is TRBJ2-5; D is perhaps TRBD1 (5 bases). V was shortened by 1 base and J by 7 bases, with 16 bases between the two germline ends. The CDR3 spans 15 residues. In germline, CDR1 is LNHDA, CDR2 SQIVND (reference sequence). CDR3 residues: CASSIAGQGVGTQYF. The DNA for the CDR3 is TGTGCCAGTAGTATAGCAGGGCAGGGCGTCGGGACCCAGTACTTC. Variable domain in full (rest from reference TRBV19 and TRBJ2-5): DGGITQSPKYLFRKEGQNVTLSCEQNLNHDAMYWYRQDPGQGLRLIYYSQIVNDFQKGDIAEGYSVSREKKESFPLTVTSAQKNPTAFYLCASSIAGQGVGTQYFGPGTRLLVL.

This chain uses TRBV5-1 with TRBJ2-1, with 12 bases lining up with TRBD2. Germline V gene lookup returns CDR1 SGHRS and CDR2 YFSETQ. This CDR3 has 16 residues. The ends lost 4 bases at V and 6 bases at J; junction bases unmatched: 8. The CDR3, as DNA: TGCGCCAGCAGCGCCGGGGGACTAGCGGGTGTCAATGAGCAGTTCTTC. Its protein is CASSAGGLAGVNEQFF.

This sequence joins TRBV5-4 and TRBJ2-1; perhaps TRBD1 as D (5 bases). V lost 0 bases, J lost 0 bases, and 10 bases lay in between. Germline lookup yields CDR1 SGHNT and CDR2 YYREEE (reference sequence). The CDR3 contains 16 residues. The CDR3: CASSLGGRSSYNEQFF. The CDR3, as DNA: TGTGCCAGCAGCTTGGGGGGCAGGAGCTCCTACAATGAGCAGTTCTTC. Full variable domain (rest looked up from reference TRBV5-4 and TRBJ2-1): ETGVTQSPTHLIKTRGQQVTLRCSSQSGHNTVSWYQQALGQGPQFIFQYYREEENGRGNFPPRFSGLQFPNYSSELNVNALELDDSALYLCASSLGGRSSYNEQFFGPGTRLTVL.

The chain is built from TRBV5-4 and TRBJ2-1; perhaps TRBD2 as D (5 bases). The CDR3 loop spans 16 amino acids. Germline CDR1 SGHNT, CDR2 YYREEE (reference sequence). Deletions cut 6 bases from V and 0 bases from J, with 16 bases between. The CDR3 region has the DNA TGTGCCAGCACTTATGGAGGTGTCGGCTCCTACAATGAGCAGTTCTTC. The encoded protein is CASTYGGVGSYNEQFF.

The V gene is TRBV11-3, the J gene TRBJ2-1; a weak D match, TRBD2 (5 bases). CDR1 is SGHNT and CDR2 is YENEEA in the germline V gene. Trimming cost V 5 bases and J 6 bases, with 17 bases left between them. CDR3 length: 15 residues. CDR3 DNA sequence: TGTGCCAGCAGCCAAGACGGATTTGGAGGCAATGAGCAGTTCTTC. This gives the protein CASSQDGFGGNEQFF.

V and J are TRBV5-4 and TRBJ2-1; D call uncertain. Germline lookup yields CDR1 SGHNT and CDR2 YYREEE (reference sequence). The CDR3 runs 11 residues. V was trimmed by 3 bases and J by 5 bases, leaving 3 bases between them. The CDR3 here is CASSSDNEQFF. The CDR3 region has the DNA TGTGCCAGCAGCTCGGACAATGAGCAGTTCTTC.

This chain uses TRBV9 with TRBJ2-3; TRBD1 matches 9 bases. The germline gives CDR1 SGDLS, CDR2 YYNGEE. There are 17 residues in the CDR3. V trimming: 4 bases; J trimming: 6 bases; junction bases outside the gene matches: 15. The CDR3 region is CASSPRPGQGGQDTQYF. DNA for the CDR3: TGTGCCAGCAGCCCTCGTCCGGGACAGGGAGGCCAGGATACGCAGTATTTT.

This chain joins TRBV5-1 and TRBJ1-3, with D perhaps TRBD1 (5 bases). The CDR3 contains 16 residues. V was cut by 0 bases and J by 1 base, with 11 bases left in between. Germline lookup yields CDR1 SGHRS and CDR2 YFSETQ. The CDR3 reads CASSLGDSRSGNTIYF. The DNA for the CDR3 is TGCGCCAGCAGCTTGGGAGACAGTAGGTCTGGAAACACCATATATTTT. Drawing the rest from reference TRBV5-1 and TRBJ1-3, the complete variable domain is KAGVTQTPRYLIKTRGQQVTLSCSPISGHRSVSWYQQTPGQGLQFLFEYFSETQRNKGNFPGRFSGRQFSNSRSEMNVSTLELGDSALYLCASSLGDSRSGNTIYFGEGSWLTVV.

The J gene is TRBJ2-5, the V gene TRBV6-5; 9 bases line up with TRBD2. The CDR3 is 13 residues long. The ends lost 6 bases at V and 5 bases at J; junction bases unmatched: 4. Germline loops: CDR1 MNHEY, CDR2 SVGAGI. The CDR3 DNA reads as TGTGCCAGCAGGCTAGCGGGGCGCGAGACCCAGTACTTC. It is translated as CASRLAGRETQYF.

The chain recombines TRBV7-9 with TRBJ1-1; D call uncertain. The CDR3 runs to 12 residues. Trimming stripped 2 bases from V and 6 bases from J, with 7 bases between. CDR1 is SEHNR, CDR2 FQNEAQ, per germline (reference sequence). CDR3 loop: CASSLLSAEAFF. DNA of the CDR3: TGTGCCAGCAGCTTATTATCAGCTGAAGCTTTCTTT.

V usage is TRBV9 and J usage is TRBJ2-1; possibly TRBD2 for D (5 bases). This CDR3 is built from 17 residues. Trimming took off 0 bases at V and 10 bases at J, with 23 bases between the two ends. Germline CDR1 and CDR2: SGDLS and YYNGEE. The CDR3 region has the DNA TGTGCCAGCAGCGTAGGAGGAGGACCCCCCGGTTTCGGAGAGCAGTTCTTC. Its protein is CASSVGGGPPGFGEQFF.

This chain joins TRBV5-1 and TRBJ1-1; a possible D gene is TRBD1 (6 bases). This CDR3 has 15 amino acids. The V gene's germline CDR1 is SGHRS and CDR2 YFSETQ. Trimming stripped 1 base from V and 2 bases from J, with 12 bases between. Here the CDR3 reads CASSLRDIHNTEAFF. CDR3 nucleotides: TGCGCCAGCAGCTTGAGGGACATCCACAACACTGAAGCTTTCTTT.

This chain links TRBV9 with TRBJ1-1, with 7 bases that match TRBD1. This CDR3 spans 15 amino acids. V lost 0 bases, J lost 11 bases, and 13 bases stayed unmatched. Germline V gene data show CDR1 as SGDLS and CDR2 as YYNGEE. The CDR3, as DNA: TGTGCCAGCAGCGTAGAAGGGGGCGCGGCTTCGAACGCTTTCTTT. The encoded protein is CASSVEGGAASNAFF.

A note on this clone: This specimen includes other DNA sequences encoding the same CDR3. This chain connects TRBV7-9 to TRBJ1-2, with D perhaps matching TRBD1 (5 bases). Trimming took 10 bases from V and 4 from J, leaving 10 bases between them. This CDR3 region has 11 residues. Germline V CDR1 and CDR2: SEHNR, FQNEAQ (reference sequence). This chain's CDR3 is CATGGVYGYTF. The CDR3 DNA sequence: TGTGCCACGGGAGGGGTCTATGGCTACACCTTC.

The chain joins TRBV27 to TRBJ2-1; 11 bases are a match to TRBD2. Per the germline V gene, CDR1 is MNHEY and CDR2 is SMNVEV (reference sequence). The CDR3 consists of 20 residues. Trimming took 1 base from V and 7 from J; bases not matched to a gene: 18. Written as DNA, the CDR3 is TGTGCCAGCAGTTTATTGGCTAGCGGGAGGTCTTGGGATGTTGGGAATGAGCAGTTCTTC. Translation gives CASSLLASGRSWDVGNEQFF.

The V call is TRBV19, the J call TRBJ2-3; D might be TRBD2 (5 bases). The V end was cut by 2 bases, the J end by 0 bases, with 15 bases between. The CDR3 runs to 17 residues. Germline CDR1 reads LNHDA; CDR2 reads SQIVND (reference sequence). In DNA, the CDR3 is TGTGCCAGTAGTATAAGGGCGGGCAGAACTAGCACAGATACGCAGTATTTT. Translated, it gives CASSIRAGRTSTDTQYF.

As concerns this clone: Additional DNA sequences in this sample encode the identical CDR3. CDR3: CASSPGTGRNQPQHF. DNA of the CDR3: TGCGCCAGCAGCCCGGGGACAGGGCGCAATCAGCCCCAGCATTTT. The chain links TRBV5-1 to TRBJ1-5, with 9 bases that match TRBD1. V shed 4 bases, J shed 2 bases, and the junction held 4 bases outside the gene matches. The V gene's germline CDR1 is SGHRS and CDR2 YFSETQ. This CDR3 has 15 amino acids.

This clone was found once. The CDR3, as DNA: TGTGCCAGCAGCGTGGAGGACAGATTCCATGGCTACACCTTC. This encodes CASSVEDRFHGYTF. The V call is TRBV13, the J call TRBJ1-2; a weak D match, TRBD1 (6 bases). The CDR3 is 14 amino acids. Germline assignment: CDR1 PRHDT and CDR2 FYEKMQ (reference sequence). Trimming removed 5 bases at V and 6 bases at J, with 16 bases between.

The V and J genes are TRBV5-4 and TRBJ2-3; TRBD2 might be the D (6 bases). The CDR3 contains 15 residues. The V and J ends lost 1 base and 2 bases respectively, with 11 bases between them. Germline CDR1 reads SGHNT; CDR2 reads YYREEE (reference sequence). The CDR3 bases are TGTGCCAGCAGCTTGTATAGGGGACTCACAGATACGCAGTATTTT. Translation gives CASSLYRGLTDTQYF.

The chain carries TRBV5-1 and TRBJ2-5; 7 bases match TRBD1. CDR1 is SGHRS, CDR2 YFSETQ, per germline. Unmatched junction bases numbered 5, after V lost 5 bases and J lost 1 base. The CDR3 loop spans 14 amino acids. The CDR3 spells CASRITGVQETQYF. The CDR3 DNA sequence: TGCGCCAGCAGGATCACAGGGGTCCAAGAGACCCAGTACTTC.

V is TRBV18 and J is TRBJ2-7, with 8 bases lining up with TRBD1. The J segment lost 3 bases and the V segment lost 3 bases, leaving 7 bases of the junction unmatched. Germline loops: CDR1 KGHSH, CDR2 LQKENI. The CDR3 spans 15 residues. The CDR3 protein is CASSPLSGQDYEQYF. DNA for the CDR3: TGTGCCAGCTCACCCCTGTCGGGACAGGACTACGAGCAGTACTTC.